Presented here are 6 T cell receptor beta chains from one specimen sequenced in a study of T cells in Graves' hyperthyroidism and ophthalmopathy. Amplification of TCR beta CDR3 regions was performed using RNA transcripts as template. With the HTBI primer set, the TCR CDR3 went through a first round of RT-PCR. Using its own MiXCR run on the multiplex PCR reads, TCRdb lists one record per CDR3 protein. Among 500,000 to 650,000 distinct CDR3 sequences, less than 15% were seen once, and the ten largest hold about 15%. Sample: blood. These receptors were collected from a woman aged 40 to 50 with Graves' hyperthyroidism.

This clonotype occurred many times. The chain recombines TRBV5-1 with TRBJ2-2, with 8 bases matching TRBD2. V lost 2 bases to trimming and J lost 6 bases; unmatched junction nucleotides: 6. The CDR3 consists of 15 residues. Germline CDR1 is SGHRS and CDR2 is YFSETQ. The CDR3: CASSFGAGASGELFF. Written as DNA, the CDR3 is TGCGCCAGCAGCTTTGGAGCGGGAGCTTCCGGGGAGCTGTTTTTT.

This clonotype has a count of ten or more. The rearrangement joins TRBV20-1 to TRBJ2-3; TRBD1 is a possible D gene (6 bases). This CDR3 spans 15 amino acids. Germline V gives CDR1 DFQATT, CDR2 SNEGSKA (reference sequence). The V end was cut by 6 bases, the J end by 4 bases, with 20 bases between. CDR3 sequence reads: CSAVIPTGVADTQYF. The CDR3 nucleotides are TGCAGTGCCGTAATCCCGACAGGTGTTGCAGATACGCAGTATTTT.

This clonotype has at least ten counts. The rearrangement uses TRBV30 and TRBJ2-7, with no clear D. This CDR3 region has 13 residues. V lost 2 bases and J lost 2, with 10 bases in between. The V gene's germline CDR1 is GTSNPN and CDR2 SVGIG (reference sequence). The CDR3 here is CAWSLDKTYEQYF. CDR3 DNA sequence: TGTGCCTGGAGTCTCGACAAGACCTACGAGCAGTACTTC.

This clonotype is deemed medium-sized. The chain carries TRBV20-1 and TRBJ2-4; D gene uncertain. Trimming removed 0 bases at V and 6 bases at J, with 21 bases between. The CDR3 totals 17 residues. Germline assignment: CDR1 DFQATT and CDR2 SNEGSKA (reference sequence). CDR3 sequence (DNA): TGCAGTGCTAGAGATATTTCGGACCGGGTCAGTGGAAACATTCAGTACTTC. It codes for CSARDISDRVSGNIQYF.

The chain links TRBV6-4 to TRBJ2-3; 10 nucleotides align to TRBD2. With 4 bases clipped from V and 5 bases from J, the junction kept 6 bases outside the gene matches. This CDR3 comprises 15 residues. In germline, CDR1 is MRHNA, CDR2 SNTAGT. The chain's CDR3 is CASSALAGVVDTQYF. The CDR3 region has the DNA TGTGCCAGCAGTGCCCTAGCGGGAGTCGTAGATACGCAGTATTTT.

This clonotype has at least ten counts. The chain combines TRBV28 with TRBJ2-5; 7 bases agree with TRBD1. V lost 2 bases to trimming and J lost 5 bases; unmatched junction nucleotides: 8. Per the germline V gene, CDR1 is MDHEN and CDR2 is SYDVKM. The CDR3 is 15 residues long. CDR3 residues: CASSLLIEQGETQYF. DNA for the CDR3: TGTGCCAGCAGTTTACTAATCGAACAGGGGGAGACCCAGTACTTC.